The 21 T cell receptor beta chains below were found in one sample sequenced in a study of T cells in tuberculosis. Described time point: new active TB diagnosis, blood taken before or within 7 days of starting treatment. The method was immunoSEQ multiplex PCR; TCRdb's version includes in-frame clones alone and lacks a portion of them. The table has tens of thousands of clones, about 82% seen once. The sequencing here drew on PBMCs, taken at tuberculosis diagnosis. The receptor set was obtained from an adult with tuberculosis.

V and J are TRBV29-1 and TRBJ1-4; possibly TRBD1 for D (5 bases). CDR1 is SQVTM and CDR2 is ANQGSEA in the germline V gene. This CDR3 is 13 amino acids long. Trimming stripped 5 bases from V and 6 bases from J, with 13 bases between. The CDR3 DNA is TGCAGCGTTACCAGGGCATCTGATGAAAAACTGTTTTTT. Translation gives CSVTRASDEKLFF.

The rearrangement uses TRBV28 and TRBJ1-1; D possibly corresponds to TRBD1 (5 bases). Germline V lookup: CDR1 MDHEN, CDR2 SYDVKM. V was pared by 1 base and J by 1 base, with 10 bases between. This CDR3 comprises 15 residues. In DNA form, the CDR3 reads TGTGCCAGCAGTTTATACCGACAGTCGAACACTGAAGCTTTCTTT. It encodes CASSLYRQSNTEAFF.

The rearrangement links TRBV9 to TRBJ1-2, with TRBD1 as a possible D gene (6 bases). This CDR3 has 14 residues. The germline V and J ends were trimmed by 4 bases and 6 bases, with 16 bases remaining between them. Germline CDR1 and CDR2: SGDLS and YYNGEE. The CDR3 reads CASSPYRAGDGYTF. The DNA for the CDR3 is TGTGCCAGCAGCCCCTACAGGGCTGGTGATGGCTACACCTTC.

The chain joins TRBV15 to TRBJ2-7; D is possibly TRBD1 (6 bases). V was shortened by 2 bases and J by 1 base, with 6 bases between the two germline ends. CDR3 length equals 13 residues. Germline V CDR1 and CDR2: LNHNV, YYDKDF (reference sequence). The CDR3 reads CATSRRGSYEQYF. For the CDR3, the DNA is TGTGCCACCAGCAGAAGGGGGTCCTACGAGCAGTACTTC.

CDR3 in DNA: TGTGCCAGCAGCCCCACAATAGCGGGAGGGCCCTACGAGCAGTACTTC. Translated, it gives CASSPTIAGGPYEQYF. The gene calls are TRBV9 and TRBJ2-7; 11 positions agree with TRBD2. Germline V CDR1 and CDR2: SGDLS, YYNGEE. V gave up 4 bases and J gave up 2 bases; unmatched junction bases: 8. CDR3 length: 16 amino acids.

CDR3 DNA: TGTGCCAGCAGCTGGGTGGGCAGCTCTACTAATGAAAAACTGTTTTTT. This encodes CASSWVGSSTNEKLFF. The chain is built from TRBV27 and TRBJ1-4; D is unclear. CDR3 size: 16 residues. V shed 6 bases and J shed 2 bases, with 16 bases lying between them. Germline lookup yields CDR1 MNHEY and CDR2 SMNVEV (reference sequence).

This sequence joins TRBV2 and TRBJ2-1, with D possibly matching TRBD1 (5 bases). Germline CDR1 and CDR2: SNHLY and FYNNEI. The V end was cut by 3 bases, the J end by 7 bases, with 10 bases between. This CDR3 region has 13 residues. The CDR3 DNA follows: TGTGCCAGCAGTGACTCAGGGTTGAATGAGCAGTTCTTC. Residues: CASSDSGLNEQFF.

This sequence joins TRBV19 and TRBJ2-4; 10 positions agree with TRBD1. Germline-derived CDR1 and CDR2 are LNHDA and SQIVND (reference sequence). This CDR3 has 15 residues. With V trimmed by 1 base and J by 6 bases, 3 bases remained unmatched. The CDR3 spells CASSIGTGGINIQYF. For the CDR3, the DNA is TGTGCCAGTAGTATAGGGACAGGGGGTATAAACATTCAGTACTTC.

The V and J genes are TRBV7-8 and TRBJ2-3; no firm D call. The CDR3 sequence is 17 residues long. Trimming cost V 6 bases and J 0 bases, with 19 bases left between them. The germline gives CDR1 SGHVS, CDR2 FQNEAQ. The CDR3 here is CASSLRSAAPSTDTQYF. The CDR3 DNA is TGTGCCAGCAGTCTTAGGTCGGCGGCTCCTAGCACAGATACGCAGTATTTT.

V and J are TRBV27 and TRBJ2-7; 8 bases fit TRBD2. The V and J ends lost 5 bases and 7 bases, in that order; junction bases with no gene match: 10. Germline CDR1 MNHEY, CDR2 SMNVEV (reference sequence). This CDR3 region has 14 residues. The CDR3 here is CASSLRAGASEQYF. The CDR3 nucleotides read TGTGCCAGCAGTCTAAGAGCGGGAGCCTCTGAGCAGTACTTC.

CDR3 region: CATTSTDTQYF. The CDR3 DNA is TGTGCCACTACTAGCACAGATACGCAGTATTTT. The chain recombines TRBV10-3 with TRBJ2-3; D uncertain. The V end was cut by 10 bases, the J end by 0 bases, with 5 bases between. Germline V CDR1 and CDR2: ENHRY, SYGVKD. This CDR3 contains 11 residues.

The rearrangement links TRBV6-5 to TRBJ1-2; 9 nucleotides agree with TRBD1. The CDR3 sequence is 13 residues long. Germline CDR1 MNHEY, CDR2 SVGAGI. V shed 5 bases and J 4 bases; nucleotides not matched to a gene: 2. The CDR3 region has the DNA TGTGCCAGCAGTCCGACAGGGGGCTATGGCTACACCTTC. Its translation is CASSPTGGYGYTF.

V gene TRBV6-4 combines with J gene TRBJ2-1; 9 bases fit TRBD2. The CDR3 has 15 amino acids. V lost 2 bases and J lost 8; bases outside the gene matches: 7. Germline V gene data show CDR1 as MRHNA and CDR2 as SNTAGT. CDR3 sequence: CASSDGLAGVHEQFF. In nucleotides, the CDR3 is TGTGCCAGCAGTGACGGTTTAGCGGGAGTTCATGAGCAGTTCTTC.

The chain joins TRBV6-1 to TRBJ2-2; TRBD1 is a possible D gene (5 bases). Trimming shortened V by 1 base and J by 6 bases, and 12 bases separated the two germline ends. Germline CDR1 MNHNS, CDR2 SASEGT. CDR3 length: 15 amino acids. CDR3 sequence reads: CASSEGRARAGELFF. In DNA, the CDR3 is TGTGCCAGCAGTGAAGGCAGGGCGAGAGCCGGGGAGCTGTTTTTT.

The genes are TRBV6-1 and TRBJ2-1, with 9 bases identical to TRBD1. The V segment lost 3 bases and the J segment 9 bases; nucleotides outside the gene matches: 15. This CDR3 is 17 amino acids long. Germline V gene data show CDR1 as MNHNS and CDR2 as SASEGT. The CDR3 region has the DNA TGTGCCAGCAGTGATACAGGGCGGACAGGGGCATTTGGTGAGCAGTTCTTC. Protein: CASSDTGRTGAFGEQFF.

The chain employs TRBV5-1 and TRBJ2-5; 13 bases map to TRBD2. V trimming: 3 bases; J trimming: 5 bases; junction bases outside the gene matches: 7. Per the germline V gene, CDR1 is SGHRS and CDR2 is YFSETQ. This CDR3 contains 16 residues. CDR3 sequence: CASSSTSGGAWETQYF. The CDR3 region has the DNA TGCGCCAGCAGCTCCACTAGCGGGGGGGCCTGGGAGACCCAGTACTTC.

The gene calls are TRBV7-9 and TRBJ1-5; possibly TRBD1 for D (5 bases). The CDR3 consists of 14 residues. With 0 bases removed from V and 4 bases from J, the gap between germline ends came to 7 bases. CDR1 and CDR2 from the germline V gene are SEHNR and FQNEAQ (reference sequence). The CDR3 bases are TGTGCCAGCAGCTTAGCGGGGGGGAATCAGCCCCAGCATTTT. This encodes CASSLAGGNQPQHF.

CDR3 protein: CAWSLVTGGAETQYF. The CDR3 region has the DNA TGTGCCTGGAGCCTTGTGACAGGGGGGGCCGAGACCCAGTACTTC. The genes are TRBV30 and TRBJ2-5, with TRBD1 matching 9 bases. The CDR3 spans 15 residues. V dropped 3 bases and J dropped 5; count of bases not matched to a gene: 10. Germline V CDR1 and CDR2: GTSNPN, SVGIG (reference sequence). The full variable domain, rest sourced from reference TRBV30 and TRBJ2-5, is SQTIHQWPATLVQPVGSPLSLECTVEGTSNPNLYWYRQAAGRGLQLLFYSVGIGQISSEVPQNLSASRPQDRQFILSSKKLLLSDSGFYLCAWSLVTGGAETQYFGPGTRLLVL.

V is TRBV28 and J is TRBJ1-2, with D tentatively TRBD1 (5 bases). The V gene lost 1 base and the J gene lost 7 bases, with 10 bases spanning the gap. Germline V lookup: CDR1 MDHEN, CDR2 SYDVKM. The CDR3 contains 13 residues. The CDR3 coding sequence is TGTGCCAGCAGTTTATTGGCTCAGGGTGGCTACACCTTC. Amino acids: CASSLLAQGGYTF.

The chain joins TRBV5-1 to TRBJ1-2; no clear D. The V end lost 0 bases, the J end lost 8 bases, and 14 bases lay between the germline ends. CDR1 is SGHRS and CDR2 is YFSETQ in the germline V gene. The CDR3 extends over 14 amino acids. Here the CDR3 reads CASSLAATGSGYTF. DNA of the CDR3: TGCGCCAGCAGCTTGGCCGCTACGGGGAGCGGCTACACCTTC.

The chain carries TRBV6-5 and TRBJ2-5; 8 nucleotides agree with TRBD1. Germline assignment: CDR1 MNHEY and CDR2 SVGAGI. J was trimmed by 4 bases and V by 2 bases; bases with no gene match: 3. There are 14 residues in the CDR3. The CDR3 spells CASSYRTGRETQYF. Here the CDR3 DNA reads TGTGCCAGCAGTTACCGGACAGGGCGAGAGACCCAGTACTTC.